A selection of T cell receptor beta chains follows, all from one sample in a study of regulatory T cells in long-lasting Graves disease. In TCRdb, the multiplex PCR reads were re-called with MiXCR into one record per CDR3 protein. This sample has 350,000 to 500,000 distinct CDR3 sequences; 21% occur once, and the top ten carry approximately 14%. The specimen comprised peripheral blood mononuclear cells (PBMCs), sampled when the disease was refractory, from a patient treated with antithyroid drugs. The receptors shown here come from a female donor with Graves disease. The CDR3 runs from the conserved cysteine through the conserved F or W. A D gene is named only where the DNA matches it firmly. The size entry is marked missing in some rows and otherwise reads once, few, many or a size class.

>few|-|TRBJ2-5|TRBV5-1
CASKQTRQETQYF
TGCGCCAGCAAACAGACTCGCCAAGAGACCCAGTACTTC
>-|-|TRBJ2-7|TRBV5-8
CASSLDPGMTYEQYF
TGTGCCAGCAGCTTGGATCCAGGGATGACTTACGAGCAGTACTTC
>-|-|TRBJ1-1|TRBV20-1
CSAREGWMGANTEAFF
TGCAGTGCTAGAGAGGGGTGGATGGGGGCAAACACTGAAGCTTTCTTT
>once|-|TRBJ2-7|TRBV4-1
CASSPRRGSNYYEQYF
TGCGCCAGCAGCCCACGTCGGGGCAGCAACTACTACGAGCAGTACTTC
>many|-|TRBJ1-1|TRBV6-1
CASSGQRGADTEAFF
TGTGCCAGCAGTGGCCAACGGGGCGCGGACACTGAAGCTTTCTTT
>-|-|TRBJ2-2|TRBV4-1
CASSLRGEVNTGELFF
TGCGCCAGCAGCCTGAGGGGGGAGGTCAACACCGGGGAGCTGTTTTTT
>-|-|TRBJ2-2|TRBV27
CASRAWGDNGELFF
TGTGCCAGCCGGGCTTGGGGAGATAACGGGGAGCTGTTTTTT
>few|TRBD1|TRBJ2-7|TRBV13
CASSQGQGEQYF
TGTGCCAGCAGCCAGGGACAGGGCGAGCAGTACTTC
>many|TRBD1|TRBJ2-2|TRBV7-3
CASSLTGTGAGELFF
TGTGCCAGCAGCTTAACCGGGACAGGGGCCGGGGAGCTGTTTTTT
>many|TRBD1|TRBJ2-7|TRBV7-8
CASSLFPQTGSDEQYF
TGTGCCAGCAGCTTATTCCCTCAGACAGGGTCCGACGAGCAGTACTTC
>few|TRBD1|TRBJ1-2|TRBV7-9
CASSPPDRLNYGYTF
TGTGCCAGCAGCCCCCCGGACAGGCTTAACTATGGCTACACCTTC
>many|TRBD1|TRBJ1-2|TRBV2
CASSGHGTGISF
TGTGCCAGCAGTGGACACGGGACAGGGATTTCCTTC
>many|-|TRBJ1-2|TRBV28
CASSLRERGYTF
TGTGCCAGCAGTTTGAGGGAACGTGGCTACACCTTC
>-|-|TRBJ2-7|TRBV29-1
CSAGDYEQYF
TGCAGCGCTGGGGACTACGAGCAGTACTTC
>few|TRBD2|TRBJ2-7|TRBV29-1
CSVVPSGRGYEQYF
TGCAGCGTTGTTCCTAGCGGGAGGGGATACGAGCAGTACTTC
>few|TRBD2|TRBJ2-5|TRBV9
CASSPRVAGNQETQYF
TGTGCCAGCAGCCCTCGGGTAGCGGGGAACCAAGAGACCCAGTACTTC
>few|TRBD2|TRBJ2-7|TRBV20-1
CSARGTLAGDSYEQYF
TGCAGTGCTAGAGGTACCCTAGCGGGAGACTCCTACGAGCAGTACTTC
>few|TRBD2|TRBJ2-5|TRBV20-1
CSAYIGTSGRLETQYF
TGCAGTGCTTATATCGGGACTAGCGGGAGATTAGAGACCCAGTACTTC
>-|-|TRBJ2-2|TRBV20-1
CSADKLGGGELFF
TGCAGTGCTGATAAACTTGGGGGCGGGGAGCTGTTTTTT
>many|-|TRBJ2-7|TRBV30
CASGLGEQYF
TGTGCCAGCGGTCTGGGGGAGCAGTACTTC
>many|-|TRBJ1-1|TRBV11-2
CASSSGLEAFF
TGTGCCAGCAGCTCAGGGTTGGAAGCTTTCTTT
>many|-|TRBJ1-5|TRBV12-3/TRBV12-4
CASSQKAVNQPQHF
TGTGCCAGCAGCCAAAAAGCGGTCAATCAGCCCCAGCATTTT
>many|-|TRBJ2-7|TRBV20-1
CSAASSYEQYF
TGCAGTGCTGCCAGTTCCTACGAGCAGTACTTC
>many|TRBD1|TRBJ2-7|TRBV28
CASSGTTGIASSYEQYF
TGTGCCAGCAGTGGAACGACAGGGATAGCGAGCTCCTACGAGCAGTACTTC
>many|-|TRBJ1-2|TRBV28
CASSRPGGGHAGPGYTF
TGTGCCAGCAGTCGACCGGGGGGGGGCCACGCGGGTCCCGGCTACACCTTC
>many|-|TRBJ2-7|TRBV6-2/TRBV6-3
CASSYSLGLYEGISYEQYF
TGTGCCAGCAGTTACTCTTTAGGTCTGTACGAAGGAATTTCCTACGAGCAGTACTTC
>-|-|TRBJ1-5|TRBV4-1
CASSQVGDSGINQPQHF
TGCGCCAGCAGCCAAGTGGGTGACAGCGGCATCAATCAGCCCCAGCATTTT
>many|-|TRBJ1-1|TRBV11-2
CASSPAEAFF
TGTGCCAGCAGCCCAGCTGAAGCTTTCTTT
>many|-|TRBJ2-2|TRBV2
CASSEEGRNTGELFF
TGTGCCAGCAGTGAAGAGGGCAGGAACACCGGGGAGCTGTTTTTT
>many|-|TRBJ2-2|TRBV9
CASTLGQNTGELFF
TGTGCCAGCACCCTTGGACAGAACACCGGGGAGCTGTTTTTT
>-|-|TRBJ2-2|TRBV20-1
CSAKSGNTGELFF
TGCAGTGCTAAGTCTGGGAACACCGGGGAGCTGTTTTTT